A single T cell receptor (beta chain) is shown here with its context. What it binds is unknown. The data were taken from a study of cytomegalovirus exposure and HLA in healthy donors. PCR employed 60 Vbeta and 13 Jbeta primers. Here immunoSEQ multiplex PCR was the method, and the copy in TCRdb shows in-frame clones only, minus some. Altogether 180,000 or so clones are present, roughly 10% being singletons, with the ten largest covering 1% to 1.5%. The CDR3 consists of 14 residues. The V end was cut by 3 bases, the J end by 3 bases, with 9 bases between. Germline V gene data show CDR1 as SGHAT and CDR2 as FQNNGV. Study-wide results and limits: In a later analysis, CMV-associated beta chains were mostly HLA-associated, it appeared. In a later analysis, across HLA loci, associated TCR counts were highest for DRB1, lowest for HLA-C.

The specimen was PBMCs. The chain is built from TRBV11-2 and TRBJ1-3, with a possible D match to TRBD1 (5 bases). This sequence originates from a woman younger than 45 in good health and CMV-seropositive. The CDR3 DNA sequence: TGTGCCAGCAGCTTCTTGGGGGGTGGAAACACCATATATTTT. Protein: CASSFLGGGNTIYF.